This is a list of T cell receptor beta chains from one sample in a study of T cell responses to AZD1222 COVID-19 vaccine. Repertoires were generated with immunoSEQ multiplex PCR, while TCRdb's copy carries only in-frame clones and drops some. The repertoire consists of about 270,000 clones, with 90% to 95% occurring once and the leading ten covering around 0.58%. Sequenced material: peripheral blood, taken 28 days after the second AZD1222 dose. The receptor set was obtained from an adult who received the AZD1222 COVID-19 vaccine. CDR3s include the opening cysteine and the closing phenylalanine or tryptophan. A D gene is named only where the DNA matches it firmly. Expanded clones are given a class, and other clones once, few, many or no size at all.

NA	13	NA	TRBV24-1	TRBJ2-3	CATSDYTTDTQYF	TGTGCCACCAGTGATTATACCACAGATACGCAGTATTTT
NA	20	NA	TRBV2	TRBJ2-1	CASSERRGGGRSYSYNEQFF	TGTGCCAGCAGTGAGAGGAGGGGAGGGGGACGGTCGTACTCCTACAATGAGCAGTTCTTC
NA	15	TRBD2	TRBV6-5	TRBJ2-7	CASSYSGGTFYEQYF	TGTGCCAGCAGTTACTCGGGGGGGACCTTTTACGAGCAGTACTTC
NA	14	TRBD2	TRBV3-1/TRBV3-2	TRBJ2-2	CASGAGGLGGELFF	TGTGCCAGCGGAGCGGGGGGACTGGGCGGGGAGCTGTTTTTT
NA	15	NA	TRBV2	TRBJ1-1	CASSLRLGRNTEAFF	TGTGCCAGCAGCCTGAGATTGGGGAGGAACACTGAAGCTTTCTTT
NA	15	NA	TRBV27	TRBJ1-2	CASSSLPPLNYGYTF	TGTGCCAGCAGTTCCCTTCCCCCTCTAAACTATGGCTACACCTTC
NA	18	TRBD1	TRBV28	TRBJ1-2	CASSPTPEGQGAKDGYTF	TGTGCCAGCAGTCCGACCCCAGAGGGACAGGGGGCTAAGGATGGCTACACCTTC
NA	14	TRBD2	TRBV4-3	TRBJ2-3	CASSYGLAVDTQYF	TGCGCCAGCAGCTACGGACTAGCGGTAGATACGCAGTATTTT
NA	13	TRBD1	TRBV28	TRBJ1-2	CASSKGQSYGYTF	TGTGCCAGCAGTAAGGGACAGTCCTATGGCTACACCTTC
NA	13	NA	TRBV12-3/TRBV12-4	TRBJ1-4	CASSYRGGEKLFF	TGTGCCAGCAGTTATCGGGGAGGGGAAAAACTGTTTTTT
once	16	TRBD1	TRBV4-1	TRBJ1-2	CASSQDGGNRGYGYTF	TGCGCCAGCAGCCAAGATGGAGGGAACAGGGGCTATGGCTACACCTTC
NA	14	TRBD1	TRBV27	TRBJ2-7	CASSIDRDFSEQYF	TGTGCCAGCAGTATTGACAGGGATTTCAGCGAGCAGTACTTC
NA	15	NA	TRBV24-1	TRBJ2-1	CATARVWRGHNEQFF	TGTGCCACCGCCAGAGTGTGGCGGGGCCACAATGAGCAGTTCTTC
NA	14	NA	TRBV6-5	TRBJ2-1	CASSYGGSYNEQFF	TGTGCCAGCAGTTATGGCGGATCCTACAATGAGCAGTTCTTC
NA	14	NA	TRBV28	TRBJ2-5	CASQPGSERETQYF	TGTGCCAGTCAGCCGGGTTCGGAGCGAGAGACCCAGTACTTC
NA	14	NA	TRBV28	TRBJ2-2	CASRVTGNTGELFF	TGTGCCAGCAGAGTGACAGGGAACACCGGGGAGCTGTTTTTT
NA	15	TRBD2	TRBV7-7	TRBJ2-1	CASSSGTRHDNEQFF	TGTGCCAGCAGTTCCGGGACTAGGCACGACAATGAGCAGTTCTTC
NA	15	NA	TRBV30	TRBJ1-1	CAWSLELGLNTEAFF	TGTGCCTGGAGCCTCGAGTTGGGATTGAACACTGAAGCTTTCTTT
NA	12	NA	TRBV19	TRBJ1-1	CASSIGTGSAFF	TGTGCCAGTAGTATAGGGACGGGGTCAGCTTTCTTT
NA	15	TRBD1	TRBV19	TRBJ1-2	CASSIIDRGGYGYTF	TGTGCCAGTAGTATAATCGACAGGGGTGGATATGGCTACACCTTC
NA	15	TRBD2	TRBV2	TRBJ2-5	CASSGGLAGWETQYF	TGTGCCAGCAGTGGGGGACTAGCGGGGTGGGAGACCCAGTACTTC
NA	12	NA	TRBV3-1/TRBV3-2	TRBJ2-7	CASHTSGGEQYF	TGTGCCAGCCATACCTCCGGAGGAGAGCAGTACTTC
NA	14	NA	TRBV7-2	TRBJ2-3	CASRSIGERNTQYF	TGTGCCAGCAGGTCAATAGGCGAAAGGAATACGCAGTATTTT
once	14	NA	TRBV11-3	TRBJ1-1	CASSLGGLATEAFF	TGTGCCAGCAGCTTAGGGGGGCTGGCCACTGAAGCTTTCTTT
NA	15	NA	TRBV2	TRBJ2-1	CASSEFGSAWNEQFF	TGTGCCAGCAGTGAATTCGGCTCTGCCTGGAATGAGCAGTTCTTC
once	15	NA	TRBV6-2/TRBV6-3	TRBJ1-5	CASSYSGQSNQPQHF	TGTGCCAGCAGTTACTCAGGTCAGAGCAATCAGCCCCAGCATTTT
NA	15	NA	TRBV19	TRBJ2-1	CASSTPRTHWDEQFF	TGTGCCAGTAGTACTCCGAGGACCCATTGGGATGAGCAGTTCTTC